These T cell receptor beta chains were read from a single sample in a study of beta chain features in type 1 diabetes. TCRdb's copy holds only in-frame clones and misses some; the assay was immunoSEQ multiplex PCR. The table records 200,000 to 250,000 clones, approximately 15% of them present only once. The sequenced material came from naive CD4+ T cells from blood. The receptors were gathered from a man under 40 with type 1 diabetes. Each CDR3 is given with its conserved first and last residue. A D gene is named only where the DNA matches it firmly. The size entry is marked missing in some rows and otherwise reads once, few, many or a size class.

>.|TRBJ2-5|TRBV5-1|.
CASSLAAGPETQYF
TGCGCCAGCAGCTTGGCGGCAGGCCCAGAGACCCAGTACTTC
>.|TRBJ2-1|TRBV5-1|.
CASSLPGASYNEQFF
TGCGCCAGCAGCTTGCCAGGGGCCTCCTACAATGAGCAGTTCTTC
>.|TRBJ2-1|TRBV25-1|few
CASSEYNPGGYNEQFF
TGTGCCAGCAGTGAATATAATCCAGGAGGGTACAATGAGCAGTTCTTC
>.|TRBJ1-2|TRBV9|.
CASSRLQTANYGYTF
TGTGCCAGCAGCCGACTTCAGACAGCGAACTATGGCTACACCTTC
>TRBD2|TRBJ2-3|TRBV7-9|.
CASSWGLVTEDTQYF
TGTGCCAGCAGCTGGGGACTAGTGACAGAAGATACGCAGTATTTT
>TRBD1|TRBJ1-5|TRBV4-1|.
CASSQVIVGGTQPQHF
TGCGCCAGCAGCCAAGTCATTGTAGGGGGCACCCAGCCCCAGCATTTT
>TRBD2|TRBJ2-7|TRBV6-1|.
CASLPSGSYEQYF
TGTGCCAGCTTGCCTAGCGGGAGCTACGAGCAGTACTTC
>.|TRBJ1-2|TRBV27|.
CASRPPDSNYGYTF
TGTGCCAGCAGGCCCCCGGACAGTAACTATGGCTACACCTTC
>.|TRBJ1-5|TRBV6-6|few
CASSYSGNSNQPQHF
TGTGCCAGCAGTTACTCTGGCAATAGCAATCAGCCCCAGCATTTT
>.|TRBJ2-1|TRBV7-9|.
CASSRGDEQFF
TGTGCCAGCAGCAGAGGTGATGAGCAGTTCTTC
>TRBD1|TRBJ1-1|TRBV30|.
CAWSPGQAEAFF
TGTGCCTGGAGTCCCGGACAGGCTGAAGCTTTCTTT
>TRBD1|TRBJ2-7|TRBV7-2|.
CASSPEGTGTSYEQYF
TGTGCCAGCAGCCCGGAGGGGACAGGGACCTCCTACGAGCAGTACTTC
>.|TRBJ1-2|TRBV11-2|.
CASSRIGGPGYTF
TGTGCCAGCAGCCGTATCGGGGGGCCTGGCTACACCTTC
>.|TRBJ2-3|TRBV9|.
CASSVDRGGDTDTQYF
TGTGCCAGCAGCGTAGACAGAGGGGGGGACACAGATACGCAGTATTTT
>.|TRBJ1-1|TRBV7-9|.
CASSLVGREAGTEAFF
TGTGCCAGCAGCTTAGTGGGACGGGAGGCGGGCACTGAAGCTTTCTTT
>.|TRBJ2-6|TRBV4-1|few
CASSHPSGANVLTF
TGCGCCAGCAGCCACCCCAGTGGGGCCAACGTCCTGACTTTC